This T cell receptor (beta chain) was found in a study of cytomegalovirus exposure and HLA in healthy donors. Trimming pared 5 bases from V and 2 bases from J, leaving 22 bases between. CDR3 size: 17 residues. Germline CDR1 is SGHVS and CDR2 is FNYEAQ. Primers: 60 Vbeta forward and 13 Jbeta reverse. Clones were read by immunoSEQ multiplex PCR, and TCRdb kept only the in-frame ones, dropping some. This table holds about 200,000 clones, roughly four fifths found once. Input material: PBMCs. This receptor was taken from a woman between 40 and 50 years old in good health and CMV-seronegative. This sequence joins TRBV7-6 and TRBJ2-7; maybe TRBD2 (6 bases). The DNA of the CDR3 is TGTGCCAGCAGCCCCAGGATGGGCGGGATTGGCACCTACGAGCAGTACTTC. It encodes CASSPRMGGIGTYEQYF.